The entry that follows covers one T cell receptor (beta chain) sequence. The CDR3 is made up of 13 amino acids. After removal of 4 bases from V and 4 bases from J, the junction contained 4 bases not matched to a gene. Germline V CDR1 and CDR2: SGHRS, YFSETQ. Sequenced by immunoSEQ multiplex PCR; TCRdb stores in-frame clones only, minus some. The sample lists some 85,000 clones; nearly 95% were seen once. These data are taken from a study of T cell changes during pregnancy in multiple sclerosis. The sequences come from peripheral blood, collected in the second trimester of pregnancy. This chain joins TRBV5-1 and TRBJ1-2; 7 nucleotides agree with TRBD1. The sequence was obtained from a female donor with multiple sclerosis, enrolled in a pregnancy study. CDR3: CASSRGQLYGYTF. The CDR3 DNA reads TGCGCCAGCAGCCGGGGACAGCTCTATGGCTACACCTTC.